Below are 27 T cell receptor beta chains sequenced from a single sample in a study of blood T cell repertoires in COVID-19. Repertoires were generated with immunoSEQ multiplex PCR, while TCRdb's copy carries only in-frame clones and drops some. Among around 220,000 clones listed, 84% were seen once. The source material was peripheral blood. These receptors were obtained from an elderly woman with COVID-19, enrolled during active disease.

This rearrangement joins TRBV7-9 to TRBJ2-7; the match to TRBD1 covers 7 bases. The CDR3 is 13 residues long. The trim removed 5 bases at V and 3 bases at J, leaving 4 bases unmatched. The germline V gene has CDR1 SEHNR and CDR2 FQNEAQ (reference sequence). Written as DNA, the CDR3 is TGTGCCAGCAGCCCCCGACAGGGCTACGAGCAGTACTTC. Translated, it gives CASSPRQGYEQYF.

The chain joins TRBV6-1 to TRBJ1-2; D unclear. The CDR3 spans 15 residues. Germline CDR1 MNHNS, CDR2 SASEGT. Trimming removed 2 bases at V and 8 bases at J, with 18 bases between. The DNA of the CDR3 is TGTGCCAGCAGTGAAACGGGTCGAGGGAGTGAAGGCTACACCTTC. This sequence encodes CASSETGRGSEGYTF.

The rearrangement links TRBV19 to TRBJ2-5, with 9 nucleotides matching TRBD2. The ends lost 9 bases at V and 7 bases at J; junction bases unmatched: 15. The V gene's germline CDR1 is LNHDA and CDR2 SQIVND (reference sequence). This CDR3 is 15 amino acids long. This CDR3 is CASRLGAGGEVTQYF. In DNA, the CDR3 is TGTGCCAGCCGACTCGGAGCGGGGGGAGAAGTGACCCAGTACTTC.

The chain uses TRBV18 and TRBJ1-4, with 7 bases identical to TRBD1. This CDR3 comprises 16 residues. From germline, CDR1 is KGHSH and CDR2 LQKENI. Trimming at V came to 8 bases and at J to 5 bases, leaving 14 bases not matched to a gene. In DNA form, the CDR3 reads TGTGCCAGCATCGCCACTCCGGGACAGCCAAATGAAAAACTGTTTTTT. Protein sequence: CASIATPGQPNEKLFF.

This chain joins TRBV5-1 and TRBJ2-5; D is ambiguous. CDR3 length: 12 amino acids. The germline V and J ends were trimmed by 1 base and 4 bases, with 5 bases remaining between them. Looked up from germline, CDR1 is SGHRS and CDR2 is YFSETQ. The CDR3 coding sequence is TGCGCCAGCAGCTTGTCGGGAGAGACCCAGTACTTC. Amino acid sequence: CASSLSGETQYF.

The rearrangement uses TRBV9 and TRBJ2-7; D may be TRBD1 (6 bases). Trimming removed 2 bases from V and 0 bases from J, with 9 bases in between. CDR3 length: 14 residues. The V gene's germline CDR1 is SGDLS and CDR2 YYNGEE. CDR3 sequence: CASSVHRDSYEQYF. Here the CDR3 DNA reads TGTGCCAGCAGCGTCCACAGGGACTCCTACGAGCAGTACTTC.

The V call is TRBV6-5, the J call TRBJ1-5; 8 nucleotides align to TRBD1. V trimming: 6 bases; J trimming: 9 bases; junction bases outside the gene matches: 10. CDR3 length: 14 amino acids. From germline, CDR1 is MNHEY and CDR2 SVGAGI. The CDR3 spells CASRRTGKVGPQHF. Here the CDR3 DNA reads TGTGCCAGCAGAAGGACAGGGAAGGTAGGGCCCCAGCATTTT.

The genes are TRBV4-1 and TRBJ2-5, with TRBD2 as a possible D gene (7 bases). The CDR3 is 17 residues long. Per the germline V gene, CDR1 is MGHRA and CDR2 is YSYEKL. Trimming took off 6 bases at V and 6 bases at J, with 26 bases between the two ends. CDR3 sequence: CASSWGGLTAPQQTQYF. CDR3 DNA sequence: TGCGCCAGCAGTTGGGGGGGCCTCACAGCCCCCCAGCAGACCCAGTACTTC.

The chain carries TRBV4-2 and TRBJ1-4; weak D call: TRBD1 (6 bases). V was cut by 6 bases and J by 0 bases, with 11 bases left in between. Germline CDR1 and CDR2: LGHNA and YNFKEQ. CDR3 length: 15 residues. The CDR3 loop is CASSPDRPTNEKLFF. In nucleotides, the CDR3 is TGTGCCAGCAGTCCTGACAGGCCAACTAATGAAAAACTGTTTTTT.

This clone appeared a single time. The chain is built from TRBV15 and TRBJ2-7, with D perhaps TRBD1 (7 bases). With 5 bases removed from V and 5 bases from J, the gap between germline ends came to 16 bases. Looked up from germline, CDR1 is LNHNV and CDR2 is YYDKDF (reference sequence). This CDR3 spans 14 amino acids. The CDR3 reads CATSDRVRGDEQYF. In DNA, the CDR3 is TGTGCCACCAGCGACCGGGTCAGGGGGGACGAGCAGTACTTC.

The chain employs TRBV28 and TRBJ2-7, with no clear D. V lost 5 bases, J lost 7 bases, and 21 bases lay in between. Germline V gene data show CDR1 as MDHEN and CDR2 as SYDVKM. This CDR3 contains 15 residues. The CDR3 loop reads CASSPPLSSAREQYF. The CDR3 DNA is TGTGCCAGCAGTCCCCCCCTTAGTTCGGCGAGGGAGCAGTACTTC.

The CDR3 coding sequence is TGTGCCAGCAGTCCGGAAAACAGGGAGAACTATGGCTACACCTTC. Translating gives CASSPENRENYGYTF. This chain uses TRBV27 with TRBJ1-2, with a weak D call TRBD1 (6 bases). Trimming cost V 5 bases and J 2 bases, with 15 bases left between them. The CDR3 runs to 15 residues. Per the germline V gene, CDR1 is MNHEY and CDR2 is SMNVEV (reference sequence).

The chain combines TRBV28 with TRBJ2-7; 11 bases fit TRBD2. Germline assignment: CDR1 MDHEN and CDR2 SYDVKM. The trim removed 5 bases at V and 0 bases at J, leaving 9 bases unmatched. The CDR3 contains 17 residues. In nucleotides, the CDR3 is TGTGCCAGCAGTATCCTAGGGACTAGCGGAGACTCCTACGAGCAGTACTTC. Translated, it gives CASSILGTSGDSYEQYF.

The chain combines TRBV7-9 with TRBJ1-2; 7 positions agree with TRBD1. CDR1 and CDR2 from the germline V gene are SEHNR and FQNEAQ (reference sequence). V was clipped by 5 bases and J by 4 bases; unmatched bases: 10. This CDR3 has 15 residues. In DNA, the CDR3 is TGTGCCAGCAGCCCGCGGACAGGAGACTTCTATGGCTACACCTTC. It specifies CASSPRTGDFYGYTF.

The J gene is TRBJ2-7, the V gene TRBV27; 9 bases match TRBD1. The germline V gene encodes CDR1 MNHEY and CDR2 SMNVEV (reference sequence). The trim removed 3 bases at V and 2 bases at J, leaving 5 bases unmatched. The CDR3 length is 15 residues. CDR3 loop: CASSLYRGRTYEQYF. The CDR3 bases are TGTGCCAGCAGTTTGTACAGGGGGCGCACCTACGAGCAGTACTTC.

The chain joins TRBV5-1 to TRBJ1-4, with a possible D match to TRBD1 (6 bases). From germline, CDR1 is SGHRS and CDR2 YFSETQ. The CDR3 is made up of 15 amino acids. Trimming removed 1 base from V and 7 bases from J, with 14 bases in between. In DNA, the CDR3 is TGCGCCAGCAGCTTGAAGGGGGGGCTTGGTGAAAAACTGTTTTTT. Its translation is CASSLKGGLGEKLFF.

V is TRBV3-1 (or the pseudogene TRBV3-2) and J is TRBJ1-6; a weak D match, TRBD1 (6 bases). The CDR3 spans 13 residues. Trimming shortened V by 6 bases and J by 9 bases, and 12 bases separated the two germline ends. The germline V gene encodes CDR1 LGHDT and CDR2 YNNKEL (reference sequence). The CDR3 loop reads CASSDRSFSPLHF. Here the CDR3 DNA reads TGTGCCAGCAGTGACAGGTCTTTTTCACCCCTCCACTTT.

The chain links TRBV28 to TRBJ2-7, with a weak D call TRBD2 (6 bases). The CDR3 runs to 17 residues. V was shortened by 4 bases and J by 0 bases, with 19 bases between the two germline ends. Germline values: CDR1 MDHEN, CDR2 SYDVKM. This chain's CDR3 is CASSSTSGAYSSYEQYF. CDR3 bases: TGTGCCAGCAGTTCGACTTCGGGAGCTTACAGCTCCTACGAGCAGTACTTC.

The V and J genes are TRBV7-8 and TRBJ2-1, with D perhaps matching TRBD2 (5 bases). The CDR3 is made up of 14 amino acids. Germline CDR1 reads SGHVS; CDR2 reads FQNEAQ. V lost 5 bases and J lost 10, with 18 bases in between. This chain's CDR3 is CASSRGFRGLEQFF. CDR3 coding DNA: TGTGCCAGCAGCCGAGGATTTCGGGGTTTGGAGCAGTTCTTC.

This clone was recorded once. The chain carries TRBV11-2 and TRBJ2-1; 8 nucleotides agree with TRBD1. V lost 7 bases and J lost 9; bases outside the gene matches: 8. The germline CDR1 and CDR2 sequences are SGHAT and FQNNGV. The CDR3 contains 13 residues. The CDR3 DNA sequence: TGTGCCAGCATCACCCAGGGGGCGATTGAGCAGTTCTTC. It yields the protein CASITQGAIEQFF.

This clone has only one observation. The rearrangement uses TRBV6-6 and TRBJ1-2; D is perhaps TRBD1 (5 bases). The V gene lost 6 bases and the J gene lost 4 bases, with 18 bases spanning the gap. Germline V lookup: CDR1 MNHNY, CDR2 SVGAGI (reference sequence). This CDR3 is 15 amino acids long. CDR3 protein: CASRTLQGPGYGYTF. For the CDR3, the DNA is TGTGCCAGCAGAACCCTCCAGGGCCCTGGCTATGGCTACACCTTC.

This clone was counted once. The chain combines TRBV7-8 with TRBJ2-5; TRBD2 matches 8 bases. Germline V CDR1 and CDR2: SGHVS, FQNEAQ. Trimming cost V 1 base and J 7 bases; bases outside gene matches: 5. The CDR3 contains 14 residues. CDR3: CASSLVAGTGTQYF. The CDR3 region has the DNA TGTGCCAGCAGCTTAGTAGCGGGGACTGGGACCCAGTACTTC.

The chain employs TRBV25-1 and TRBJ1-4; the D gene is possibly TRBD1 (5 bases). Trimming removed 5 bases from V and 4 bases from J, with 11 bases in between. This CDR3 spans 14 amino acids. CDR1 and CDR2 from the germline V gene are MGHDK and SYGVNS. CDR3 sequence (DNA): TGTGCCAGCAGTCCGGGACTGATTAATGAAAAACTGTTTTTT. Its translation is CASSPGLINEKLFF.

The chain couples TRBV6-5 to TRBJ2-1; D perhaps matches TRBD2 (7 bases). CDR1 is MNHEY, CDR2 SVGAGI, per germline. The CDR3 loop spans 13 amino acids. V gave up 8 bases and J gave up 3 bases, with 11 bases separating them. As DNA, the CDR3 is TGTGCCAGCGTCGGGGGGCTCTACAATGAGCAGTTCTTC. It encodes CASVGGLYNEQFF.

The chain couples TRBV6-5 to TRBJ1-2; D gene unclear. CDR3 size: 12 residues. The V end was cut by 7 bases, the J end by 1 base, with 7 bases between. Germline V gives CDR1 MNHEY, CDR2 SVGAGI. The CDR3 sequence is CASMRLNYGYTF. CDR3 in DNA: TGTGCCAGCATGAGACTTAACTATGGCTACACCTTC.

The chain couples TRBV6-2 or TRBV6-3 to TRBJ2-2; 10 positions agree with TRBD1. This CDR3 has 21 amino acids. The germline V gene encodes CDR1 MNHEY and CDR2 SVGEGT. Unmatched junction bases numbered 20, after V lost 2 bases and J lost 5 bases. The CDR3: CASSYPGAGTGARTLTGELFF. CDR3 sequence (DNA): TGTGCCAGCAGTTACCCCGGAGCCGGGACAGGGGCGCGTACCTTAACCGGGGAGCTGTTTTTT.

The rearrangement uses TRBV6-5 and TRBJ1-5; TRBD1 aligns across 7 bases. Germline V lookup: CDR1 MNHEY, CDR2 SVGAGI. Unmatched junction bases numbered 6, after V lost 6 bases and J lost 4 bases. The CDR3 has 14 amino acids. The CDR3 spells CASRPTTGNQPQHF. Written as DNA, the CDR3 is TGTGCCAGCAGACCCACGACAGGGAATCAGCCCCAGCATTTT.